This is a list of T cell receptor beta chains from one sample in a study of shared clonotypes between healthy human individuals. The method was immunoSEQ multiplex PCR; TCRdb's version includes in-frame clones alone and lacks a portion of them. The table shows 2 million to 2.5 million clones, with over 85% occurring only once. The sample taken for sequencing was naive CD4+ T cells sorted from blood. The receptors derive from a young man in good health. CDR3s include the opening cysteine and the closing phenylalanine or tryptophan. D genes are given only for firm matches. Size values are once, few and many counts, or a class for expanded clones, and some rows have none.

v_call,j_call,clone_size,d_call,cdr3_aa,cdr3_nt
TRBV6-1,TRBJ1-6,-,-,CASSEPPEGGDSPLHF,TGTGCCAGCAGTGAACCTCCGGAGGGGGGGGATTCACCCCTCCACTTT
TRBV7-9,TRBJ2-5,once,TRBD2,CASSSAGLAGFPRETQYF,TGTGCCAGCAGTTCGGCCGGGCTAGCGGGGTTTCCCAGGGAGACCCAGTACTTC
TRBV7-4,TRBJ2-7,-,TRBD2,CASSLVLTGTSGTHLTYEQYF,TGTGCCAGCAGCTTAGTCCTTACCGGGACTAGCGGTACTCACCTTACCTACGAGCAGTACTTC
TRBV5-8,TRBJ2-2,-,-,CASSLGTVGGTGELFF,TGTGCCAGCAGCTTGGGGACAGTCGGCGGCACCGGGGAGCTGTTTTTT
TRBV6-7,TRBJ1-6,-,-,CASSYWRERRNNSPLHF,TGTGCCAGCAGTTATTGGCGAGAGAGGAGGAATAATTCACCCCTCCACTTT
TRBV19,TRBJ1-3,-,TRBD1,CASSTVLDRASGNTIYF,TGTGCCAGTAGTACCGTTCTAGACAGGGCGTCTGGAAACACCATATATTTT
TRBV30,TRBJ1-2,-,-,CAWTPWGTKAYGYTF,TGTGCCTGGACCCCCTGGGGGACAAAGGCCTATGGCTACACCTTC
TRBV7-9,TRBJ2-7,-,TRBD2,CASSLLGLAGGVSYEQYF,TGTGCCAGCAGCTTACTGGGACTAGCGGGAGGAGTCTCCTACGAGCAGTACTTC
TRBV11-1,TRBJ2-3,-,-,CASSLGQGGDTQYF,TGTGCCAGCAGCTTAGGGCAGGGTGGTGATACGCAGTATTTT
TRBV11-3,TRBJ2-3,-,-,CASSLTGGADTQYF,TGTGCCAGCAGCCTCACGGGTGGTGCAGATACGCAGTATTTT
TRBV4-1,TRBJ1-2,-,-,CASSQVIGFYGYTF,TGCGCCAGCAGCCAAGTGATAGGATTCTATGGCTACACCTTC
TRBV5-4,TRBJ2-7,-,TRBD2,CASSFGGGSYEQYF,TGTGCCAGCAGCTTTGGGGGGGGCTCCTACGAGCAGTACTTC
TRBV6-5,TRBJ2-7,once,-,CASSREGRGDEQYF,TGTGCCAGCAGTCGAGAGGGGCGAGGGGACGAGCAGTACTTC
TRBV19,TRBJ1-3,many,-,CASSMASGNTIYF,TGTGCCAGTAGTATGGCGAGCGGAAACACCATATATTTT
TRBV10-3,TRBJ1-5,-,-,CAISETAQGRNQPQHF,TGTGCCATCAGTGAGACCGCACAGGGCCGCAATCAGCCCCAGCATTTT
TRBV7-9,TRBJ2-7,-,TRBD2,CASSLAGGLNEQYF,TGTGCCAGCAGCTTAGCGGGAGGGCTGAACGAGCAGTACTTC
TRBV19,TRBJ2-7,-,-,CASTSRDAPYEQYF,TGTGCCAGTACCTCGAGGGACGCTCCCTACGAGCAGTACTTC
TRBV6-1,TRBJ1-2,-,TRBD1,CASRLTGSYGYTF,TGTGCCAGCAGGTTGACAGGGAGCTATGGCTACACCTTC
TRBV7-2,TRBJ1-3,-,-,CASSQDSAGNTIYF,TGTGCCAGCAGCCAGGACAGTGCTGGAAACACCATATATTTT
TRBV2,TRBJ2-5,-,-,CASSPGWGTQYF,TGTGCCAGCAGCCCCGGGTGGGGGACCCAGTACTTC
TRBV7-9,TRBJ2-5,-,TRBD2,CASSSKGEGETQYF,TGTGCCAGCAGCTCCAAAGGGGAGGGCGAGACCCAGTACTTC
TRBV5-1,TRBJ2-1,-,TRBD2,CASSETSGRAYNEQFF,TGCGCCAGCAGCGAGACTAGCGGGAGGGCCTACAATGAGCAGTTCTTC
TRBV19,TRBJ1-2,-,-,CASSGDTHGYTF,TGTGCCAGTAGTGGAGACACCCATGGCTACACCTTC
TRBV19,TRBJ1-5,-,-,CATTRTHNQPQHF,TGTGCCACTACCAGGACACACAATCAGCCCCAGCATTTT
TRBV5-1,TRBJ2-7,once,-,CASSLERGEIYEQYF,TGCGCCAGCAGCTTGGAACGCGGGGAGATATACGAGCAGTACTTC
TRBV2,TRBJ1-5,once,-,CASSEALPGGQPQHF,TGTGCCAGCAGTGAAGCGCTCCCAGGTGGCCAGCCCCAGCATTTT
TRBV28,TRBJ2-3,-,-,CASSFPHTDTQYF,TGTGCCAGCAGTTTTCCTCACACAGATACGCAGTATTTT
TRBV25-1,TRBJ2-4,-,-,CASSEPGLGAKNIQYF,TGTGCCAGCAGTGAACCTGGGCTGGGCGCCAAAAACATTCAGTACTTC